The entry that follows covers one T cell receptor (beta chain) sequence. It has no known antigen specificity. Base qualities are not provided; no much larger clone lies one nucleotide away. This entry belongs to a study of T cell responses to AZD1222 COVID-19 vaccine (dated by TCRdb to 2020 to 2023). For the study in its entirety: Because spike-specific TCR depth and breadth did not differ between the two schedules, AZD1222 recipients who got a second dose at roughly 4 weeks were pooled with those who got a second dose at roughly 12 weeks. Trial participants were enrolled by age into 18-55, 56-69 and 70-plus year subgroups, with about 150, 28 and 57 TCR-sequenced participants respectively. TCR sequencing was performed for 233 trial participants, of whom around 200 were given two doses of AZD1222 and 26 were given two doses of MenACWY control vaccine.

The paper as a whole reports these results and caveats: Conclusions about previously exposed vaccinees are limited because only a handful of AZD1222 recipients were SARS-CoV-2 seropositive at baseline. Participants were mostly white British, with more females than males. The authors suggested clonal diversity may have been underestimated. Spike-specific TCR breadth and depth rose significantly after two AZD1222 doses compared with day 0 and with MenACWY recipients. Reportedly, almost half of the unique spike-specific TCRs recognized epitopes lying outside the regions that are mutated in the B.1.351 and B.1.1.7 variants. The whole spike protein was spanned by vaccine-associated CD4 TCRs, and dominant responses were seen in regions 160-218 and 743-854. The 56-69-year group was small, and its depth increase did not reach significance, likely because of low power. Because no samples from the day 14 peak response were available, repertoires could be characterized only after the peak T cell response.

The CDR3 regions of human TCRbeta chains were analyzed by immunosequencing. On the study's bioinformatics: TCRs in the repertoires were matched against a reference library of SARS-CoV-2-specific TCRs that had been generated with the MIRA antigen-specificity platform. Breadth meant the fraction of unique TCRs that were SARS-CoV-2-associated, whereas depth meant the fraction of total T cells that were SARS-CoV-2-associated. Using the MIRA data, each spike-specific TCR was mapped to the spike region that the TCR reacts to and placed in a CD4 or CD8 class. Log10-transformed breadth and depth values were compared by one-way ANOVA with Sidak's multiple comparisons tests. What TCRdb holds here is the immuneACCESS table cut down to in-frame rearrangements. Part of the clones is not present; checked against another copy, under half of the missing clones reflect an unresolved V gene, and the others are unexplained. From that table come the V and J calls and clone size; the DNA was used to work out D and trimming. Across this sample there are over 75,000 clones, with around 90% seen only once. Together, the top ten hold around 2.2% of the sample.

The CDR3 runs 16 amino acids, cysteine and phenylalanine included. Only the CDR3 part of the read is kept: 48 bases, read in frame from the first base. Taken from the germline V gene (reference sequence), the CDR1 and CDR2 loops are SEHNR and FQNEAQ. V drops 5 bases and J drops 4 bases, leaving 20 bases in between. What this sample's time point label stands for: baseline before first vaccination. Vaccinee samples came from UK trials COV001 and COV002, including a single-blind randomized controlled phase 2/3 trial of AZD1222 (ChAdOx1 nCoV-19) in healthy adults. For TCRbeta chain sequencing, PBMC samples were collected from trial participants at day 0 and at day 28 after the second dose.

The TCR was taken from an adult in good health. Sequenced material: peripheral blood, taken on day 0 of AZD1222 vaccination. The V and J genes are TRBV7-9 and TRBJ1-1; possibly the D gene is TRBD1, per 5 matching bases. The DNA is TGTGCCAGCAGCCATCTCTCGGGCAGGGAAGGCACTGAAGCTTTCTTT. Its protein product is CASSHLSGREGTEAFF.